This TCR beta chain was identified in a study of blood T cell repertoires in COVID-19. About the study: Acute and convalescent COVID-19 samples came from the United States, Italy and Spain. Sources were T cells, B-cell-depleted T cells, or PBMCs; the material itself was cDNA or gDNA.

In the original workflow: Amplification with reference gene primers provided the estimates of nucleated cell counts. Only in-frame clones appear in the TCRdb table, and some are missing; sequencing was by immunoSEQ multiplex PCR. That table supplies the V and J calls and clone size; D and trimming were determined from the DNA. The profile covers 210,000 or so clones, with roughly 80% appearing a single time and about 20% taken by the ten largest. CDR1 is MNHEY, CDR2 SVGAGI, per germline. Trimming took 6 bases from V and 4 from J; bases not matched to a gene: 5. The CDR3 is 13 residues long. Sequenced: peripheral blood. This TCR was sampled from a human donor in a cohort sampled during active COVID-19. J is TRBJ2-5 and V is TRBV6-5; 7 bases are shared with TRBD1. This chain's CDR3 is CASRQTGRETQYF. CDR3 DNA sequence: TGTGCCAGCAGACAGACAGGGAGAGAGACCCAGTACTTC.